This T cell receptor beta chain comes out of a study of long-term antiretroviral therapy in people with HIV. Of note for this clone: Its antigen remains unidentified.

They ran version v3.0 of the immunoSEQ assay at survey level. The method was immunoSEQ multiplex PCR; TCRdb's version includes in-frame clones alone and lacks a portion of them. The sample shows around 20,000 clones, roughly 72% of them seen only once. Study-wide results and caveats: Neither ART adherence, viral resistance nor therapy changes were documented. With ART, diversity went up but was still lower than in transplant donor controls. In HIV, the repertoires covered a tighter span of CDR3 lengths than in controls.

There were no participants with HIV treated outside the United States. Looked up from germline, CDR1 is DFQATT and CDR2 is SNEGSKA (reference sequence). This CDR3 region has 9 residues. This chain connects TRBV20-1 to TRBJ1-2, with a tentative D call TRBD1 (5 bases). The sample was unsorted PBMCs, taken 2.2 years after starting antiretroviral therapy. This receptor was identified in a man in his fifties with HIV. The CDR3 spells CKLTATLTF. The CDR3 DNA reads TGCAAATTGACAGCTACTTTGACCTTC.